Listed here is a single T cell receptor beta chain. The target antigen is unknown. The source of the sample is a study of T cell responses to AZD1222 COVID-19 vaccine. Overall study results and limits: Breadth and depth of Spike-specific TCRs rose after two AZD1222 doses. CD4 TCRs linked to vaccination spanned spike, dominating at 160-218 and 743-854.

This table comes from immunoSEQ multiplex PCR, and its TCRdb copy is limited to in-frame clones, with some not included. In the table there are about 120,000 clones, 75% to 90% of which are singletons. This receptor was identified in an adult in good health. The sample was peripheral blood, taken on day 0 of AZD1222 vaccination.

The CDR3, as DNA: TGTGCCAGCAGCCCCGGACTAGCGGGGGGGCATGGTGAGCAGTTCTTC. As protein: CASSPGLAGGHGEQFF. The V gene is TRBV3-1 (or the pseudogene TRBV3-2), the J gene TRBJ2-1, with TRBD2 identical over 15 bases. Germline V gene sequence: CDR1 LGHDT, CDR2 YNNKEL (reference sequence). CDR3 size: 16 residues. Trimming took 4 bases from V and 9 from J; bases not matched to a gene: 7.